This T cell receptor beta chain originates from a study of T cell responses to AZD1222 COVID-19 vaccine (dated by TCRdb to the early 2020s). Regarding the research as a whole: AZD1222 recipients with second doses at about 4 weeks or about 12 weeks were pooled, because spike-specific TCR depth and breadth did not differ between schedules. TCR sequencing was performed for 230 to 250 trial participants, of whom some 200 were given two doses of AZD1222 and some 26 were given two doses of MenACWY control vaccine. Enrollment into the trials was organized by age into subgroups of 18-55, 56-69 and 70-plus years, and those subgroups contained about 150, 27 and 61 TCR-sequenced participants, respectively. The investigation overall reported the following: Spike-specific TCR breadth and depth rose significantly after two AZD1222 doses compared with day 0 and with MenACWY recipients. Conclusions about previously exposed vaccinees are limited, since just five or six AZD1222 recipients were seropositive for SARS-CoV-2 at baseline. No day 14 peak-response samples were available, so repertoires were characterized only after the peak T cell response. Participants were mostly white British, with more females than males. The authors suggested clonal diversity may have been underestimated. Nearly half of unique spike-specific TCRs reportedly recognized epitopes outside regions mutated in the B.1.351 and B.1.1.7 variants. In the small 56-69-year group, the increase in depth fell short of significance, most likely because of low power. The vaccine-associated CD4 TCRs covered the entire spike protein, and the dominant responses fell in regions 160-218 and 743-854.

On this clone: What this receptor recognizes is not known. Base qualities are not provided; no much larger clone lies one nucleotide away.

The CDR3 regions of human TCRbeta chains were analyzed by immunosequencing. Processing in the source paper ran as follows. Repertoire TCRs were checked for matches against a reference library of SARS-CoV-2-specific TCRs that had been generated using the MIRA antigen-specificity platform. Breadth was defined as the fraction of unique TCRs that were SARS-CoV-2-associated, and depth was defined as the fraction of total T cells that were SARS-CoV-2-associated. Using the MIRA data, each spike-specific TCR was assigned both to the spike region to which the TCR was reactive and to a CD4 or CD8 class. Log10-transformed breadth and depth values were compared by one-way ANOVA with Sidak's multiple comparisons tests. TCRdb obtained this table from immuneACCESS and retained in-frame rearrangements with V and J assigned. These tables miss some clones; where compared with another copy, unresolved V genes account for less than half of the shortfall, and the remainder is unexplained. That table supplies the V and J calls and clone size; D and trimming were determined from the DNA. Present in this sample are about 120,000 clones, 88% of which were seen just once. The top ten constitute about 5.4% of the sample.

Per the publication, the time point label means: baseline before first vaccination. Vaccinee samples came from UK trials COV001 and COV002, including a single-blind randomized controlled phase 2/3 trial of AZD1222 (ChAdOx1 nCoV-19) in healthy adults. For TCRbeta chain sequencing, PBMC samples from trial participants were taken at day 0 and at day 28 after the second dose. Including the terminal cysteine and phenylalanine, the CDR3 comprises 13 residues. Solely the CDR3 DNA is kept, with 39 bases framed from the first base. Based on the germline V gene, the CDR1 and CDR2 sequences are MGHRA and YSYEKL. V lost 1 base and J lost 6 bases; the stretch between them is 9 bases long.

The origin of this receptor is an adult in good health. The material sequenced was peripheral blood, taken on day 0 of AZD1222 vaccination. This receptor chain uses TRBV4-1 and TRBJ1-2; the D gene lacks a confident call. The CDR3 has the sequence CASSQARENGYTF. DNA sequence: TGCGCCAGCAGCCAAGCGCGGGAGAATGGCTACACCTTC.